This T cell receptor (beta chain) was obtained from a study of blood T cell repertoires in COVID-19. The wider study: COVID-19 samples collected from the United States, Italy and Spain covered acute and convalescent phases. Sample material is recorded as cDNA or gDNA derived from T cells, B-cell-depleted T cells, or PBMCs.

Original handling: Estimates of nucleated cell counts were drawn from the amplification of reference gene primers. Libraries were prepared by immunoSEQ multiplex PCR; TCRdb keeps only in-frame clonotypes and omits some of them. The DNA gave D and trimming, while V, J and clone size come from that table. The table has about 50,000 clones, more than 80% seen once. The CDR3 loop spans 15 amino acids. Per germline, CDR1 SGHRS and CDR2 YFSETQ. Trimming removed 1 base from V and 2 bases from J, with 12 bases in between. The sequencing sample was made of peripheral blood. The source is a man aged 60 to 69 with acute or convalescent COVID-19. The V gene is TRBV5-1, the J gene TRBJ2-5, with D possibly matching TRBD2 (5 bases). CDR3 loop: CASSLSPGIQETQYF. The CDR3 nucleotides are TGCGCCAGCAGCTTGAGTCCGGGGATACAAGAGACCCAGTACTTC. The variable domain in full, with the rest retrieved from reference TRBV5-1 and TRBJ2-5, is KAGVTQTPRYLIKTRGQQVTLSCSPISGHRSVSWYQQTPGQGLQFLFEYFSETQRNKGNFPGRFSGRQFSNSRSEMNVSTLELGDSALYLCASSLSPGIQETQYFGPGTRLLVL.